The 17 T cell receptor beta chains given below trace back to one sample, sequenced in a study of T cell responses to AZD1222 COVID-19 vaccine. This table comes from immunoSEQ multiplex PCR, and its TCRdb copy is limited to in-frame clones, with some not included. The repertoire holds around 150,000 clones, with 92% as singletons. The sequencing here drew on peripheral blood, taken 28 days after the second AZD1222 dose. The receptors shown here come from an adult who received the AZD1222 COVID-19 vaccine.

J is TRBJ1-5 and V is TRBV5-6, with D maybe TRBD1 (5 bases). CDR1 is SGHDT and CDR2 is YYEEEE in the germline V gene. This CDR3 is 15 amino acids long. The V and J ends lost 5 bases and 6 bases respectively, with 18 bases between them. This CDR3 is CASRAWDERGQPQHF. CDR3 DNA: TGTGCCAGCAGGGCATGGGATGAAAGGGGTCAGCCCCAGCATTTT. The full variable domain, its missing parts supplied by reference TRBV5-6 and TRBJ1-5, is DAGVTQSPTHLIKTRGQQVTLRCSPKSGHDTVSWYQQALGQGPQFIFQYYEEEERQRGNFPDRFSGHQFPNYSSELNVNALLLGDSALYLCASRAWDERGQPQHFGDGTRLSIL.

This clone was counted once. The rearrangement uses TRBV2 and TRBJ1-4; TRBD1 matches at 8 bases. The CDR3 is 13 amino acids. Germline CDR1 is SNHLY and CDR2 is FYNNEI. V dropped 10 bases and J dropped 2; count of bases not matched to a gene: 3. In nucleotides, the CDR3 is TGTGCCACCCGACAGGGGACTAATGAAAAACTGTTTTTT. This translates into CATRQGTNEKLFF.

The V call is TRBV6-5, the J call TRBJ2-7; tentative D call: TRBD1 (6 bases). The CDR3 contains 14 residues. The germline CDR1 and CDR2 sequences are MNHEY and SVGAGI. Trimming took 5 bases from V and 2 from J, leaving 13 bases between them. CDR3 amino acids: CASSKPQGTYEQYF. CDR3 coding DNA: TGTGCCAGCAGTAAACCGCAGGGGACCTACGAGCAGTACTTC.

The rearrangement links TRBV5-8 to TRBJ2-1; 9 bases match TRBD1. Germline trimming cut 1 base from V and 6 bases from J; bases unmatched to any gene: 8. CDR1 SGHTS and CDR2 YDEGEE come from the germline V gene. This CDR3 region has 16 residues. DNA for the CDR3: TGTGCCAGCAGCTTGACAGGGGGCGAAATTGGCAATGAGCAGTTCTTC. Residues: CASSLTGGEIGNEQFF.

The chain combines TRBV5-1 with TRBJ2-5; 7 nucleotides align to TRBD2. CDR1 SGHRS and CDR2 YFSETQ come from the germline V gene. Unmatched junction bases numbered 6, after V lost 0 bases and J lost 4 bases. The CDR3 length is 15 residues. CDR3 DNA sequence: TGCGCCAGCAGCTTGGGGTCGGGGGGTCCAGAGACCCAGTACTTC. Residues: CASSLGSGGPETQYF.

V is TRBV3-1 (or the pseudogene TRBV3-2) and J is TRBJ1-2; D remains ambiguous. The germline V gene has CDR1 LGHDT and CDR2 YNNKEL (reference sequence). The CDR3 extends over 14 amino acids. Trimming took off 3 bases at V and 2 bases at J, with 10 bases between the two ends. The CDR3 here is CASSHPGANYGYTF. CDR3 in DNA: TGTGCCAGCAGCCACCCCGGAGCGAACTATGGCTACACCTTC.

The V gene is TRBV19, the J gene TRBJ2-7, with TRBD1 matching 9 bases. From germline, CDR1 is LNHDA and CDR2 SQIVND (reference sequence). CDR3 size: 15 residues. Trimming took 5 bases from V and 0 from J; bases not matched to a gene: 5. CDR3 amino acids: CASSQDRGSSYEQYF. The CDR3 region has the DNA TGTGCCAGTAGTCAAGACAGGGGGAGCTCCTACGAGCAGTACTTC.

V and J are TRBV7-9 and TRBJ1-4; TRBD1 aligns across 9 bases. This CDR3 comprises 17 residues. Germline V lookup: CDR1 SEHNR, CDR2 FQNEAQ (reference sequence). The V gene end was trimmed by 2 bases and the J gene end by 0 bases; junction bases not matched to a gene: 4. The CDR3 loop reads CASSLTGGPATNEKLFF. CDR3 sequence (DNA): TGTGCCAGCAGCTTAACAGGGGGCCCCGCAACTAATGAAAAACTGTTTTTT.

This rearrangement joins TRBV6-5 to TRBJ2-5, with 9 bases fitting TRBD2. CDR1 and CDR2 from the germline V gene are MNHEY and SVGAGI. The ends lost 2 bases at V and 4 bases at J; junction bases unmatched: 5. The CDR3 runs 15 residues. The CDR3 DNA reads TGTGCCAGCAGTTACCCCTCTAGCGGGACAGAGACCCAGTACTTC. Residues: CASSYPSSGTETQYF.

The chain carries TRBV28 and TRBJ2-7; D possibly corresponds to TRBD1 (6 bases). Trimming stripped 5 bases from V and 3 bases from J, with 11 bases between. Germline CDR1 and CDR2: MDHEN and SYDVKM. This CDR3 has 13 amino acids. The CDR3 coding sequence is TGTGCCAGCAGTACGATCAGGGGCTACGAGCAGTACTTC. Translated: CASSTIRGYEQYF.

This chain connects TRBV2 to TRBJ2-2; tentatively, D is TRBD1 or TRBD2 (5 bases each). Germline CDR1 is SNHLY and CDR2 is FYNNEI. The CDR3 is 15 amino acids. Trimming stripped 9 bases from V and 4 bases from J, with 18 bases between. CDR3 amino acids: CASPRGPGRTGELFF. CDR3 DNA: TGTGCCAGTCCGAGGGGTCCCGGCCGCACCGGGGAGCTGTTTTTT.

The V gene is TRBV24-1, the J gene TRBJ2-1, with TRBD1 matching over 9 bases. Germline CDR1 reads KGHDR; CDR2 reads SFDVKD. V was clipped by 3 bases and J by 6 bases; unmatched bases: 5. This CDR3 has 15 amino acids. DNA for the CDR3: TGTGCCACCAGTGATCCCGGGACAGGGATCAATGAGCAGTTCTTC. As protein: CATSDPGTGINEQFF.

This rearrangement joins TRBV21-1 to TRBJ2-4; the table's TRBD2 call for D was not verified on the DNA. TRBV21-1 is deemed a pseudogene. The CDR3 has 14 amino acids. The CDR3 protein is CASSKLVAKNIQYF. The DNA for the CDR3 is TGTGCCAGCAGCAAACTAGTGGCCAAAAACATTCAGTACTTC.

The chain carries TRBV3-1 (or the pseudogene TRBV3-2) and TRBJ1-2; 12 nucleotides agree with TRBD1. Unmatched junction bases numbered 5, after V lost 3 bases and J lost 9 bases. The CDR3 sequence is 14 residues long. CDR1 is LGHDT and CDR2 is YNNKEL in the germline V gene (reference sequence). The CDR3 DNA sequence: TGTGCCAGCAGCCACCGGGACAGGGGGCAGAGCTACACCTTC. It encodes CASSHRDRGQSYTF.

The chain couples TRBV12-3 or TRBV12-4 to TRBJ1-2; 8 nucleotides align to TRBD1. This CDR3 region has 12 residues. The junction had 4 bases not matched to a gene; V was cut back by 5 bases and J by 8 bases. CDR3 protein: CASSVTGVGYTF. The CDR3 DNA sequence: TGTGCCAGCAGTGTGACAGGGGTAGGCTACACCTTC.

In its sample, this clone was seen once. The chain couples TRBV5-1 to TRBJ2-3; 8 nucleotides match TRBD1. Trimming cost V 1 base and J 4 bases; bases outside gene matches: 8. From germline, CDR1 is SGHRS and CDR2 YFSETQ. This CDR3 region has 16 residues. The CDR3 DNA reads TGCGCCAGCAGCTTGAGACGACAGGGGTATTCAGATACGCAGTATTTT. It translates to CASSLRRQGYSDTQYF.

The rearrangement uses TRBV28 and TRBJ1-1; the D is unclear. The V and J ends lost 6 bases and 7 bases respectively, with 18 bases between them. The CDR3 contains 14 residues. Germline CDR1 is MDHEN and CDR2 is SYDVKM. The CDR3 DNA sequence: TGTGCCAGCAGCCTCTCACGAAGACGCTTTGAAGCTTTCTTT. Translation: CASSLSRRRFEAFF. The full variable domain, with the rest looked up from reference TRBV28 and TRBJ1-1, is DVKVTQSSRYLVKRTGEKVFLECVQDMDHENMFWYRQDPGLGLRLIYFSYDVKMKEKGDIPEGYSVSREKKERFSLILESASTNQTSMYLCASSLSRRRFEAFFGQGTRLTVV.